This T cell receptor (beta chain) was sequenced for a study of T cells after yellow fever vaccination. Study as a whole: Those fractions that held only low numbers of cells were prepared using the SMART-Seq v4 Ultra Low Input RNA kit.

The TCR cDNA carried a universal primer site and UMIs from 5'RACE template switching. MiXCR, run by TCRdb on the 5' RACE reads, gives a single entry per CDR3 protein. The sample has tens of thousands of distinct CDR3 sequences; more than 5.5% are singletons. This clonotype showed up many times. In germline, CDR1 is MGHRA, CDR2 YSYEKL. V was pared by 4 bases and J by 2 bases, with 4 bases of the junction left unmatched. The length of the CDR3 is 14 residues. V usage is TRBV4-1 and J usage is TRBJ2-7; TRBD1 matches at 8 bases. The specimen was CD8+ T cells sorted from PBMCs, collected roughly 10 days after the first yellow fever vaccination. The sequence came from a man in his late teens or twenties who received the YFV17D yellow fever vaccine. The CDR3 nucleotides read TGCGCCAGCAGCCTATGGACAGGGACCTACGAGCAGTACTTC. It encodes CASSLWTGTYEQYF.